What follows are 7 T cell receptor beta chains derived from one specimen sequenced in a study of T cells in localized non-small cell lung cancer. Repertoires were generated with immunoSEQ multiplex PCR, while TCRdb's copy carries only in-frame clones and drops some. The sample lists approximately 72,000 clones, 84% occurring once. This sample comprised peripheral blood, obtained before any cancer treatment. The receptors stem from a female donor at least 60 years old with stage I lung adenocarcinoma.

The chain combines TRBV27 with TRBJ2-3, with 7 bases that match TRBD2. The CDR3 extends over 14 amino acids. The V and J ends lost 4 bases and 5 bases, in that order; junction bases with no gene match: 6. Looked up from germline, CDR1 is MNHEY and CDR2 is SMNVEV (reference sequence). CDR3 nucleotides: TGTGCCAGCAGTTCAGGACTAGTGGGAGATACGCAGTATTTT. Its protein is CASSSGLVGDTQYF.

This rearrangement joins TRBV13 to TRBJ1-4, with D possibly TRBD1 on 5 matching bases. The CDR3 is 16 amino acids. Germline V CDR1 and CDR2: PRHDT, FYEKMQ (reference sequence). Trimming took off 2 bases at V and 8 bases at J, with 18 bases between the two ends. The CDR3 nucleotides are TGTGCCAGCAGCTTAAAAGCGCAGGGATTAGTCGAAAAACTGTTTTTT. This codes for CASSLKAQGLVEKLFF.

This chain's CDR3 is CASNPGQGVQPQHF. As DNA, the CDR3 is TGTGCCAGTAACCCGGGACAGGGCGTTCAGCCCCAGCATTTT. The genes are TRBV19 and TRBJ1-5; 9 bases fit TRBD1. The V gene's germline CDR1 is LNHDA and CDR2 SQIVND (reference sequence). The CDR3 covers 14 residues. V was clipped by 7 bases and J by 6 bases; unmatched bases: 7.

CDR3 sequence reads: CASSEDPTGAGYTF. The CDR3 DNA sequence: TGTGCCAGCAGTGAAGACCCGACAGGGGCTGGCTACACCTTC. The rearrangement joins TRBV6-1 to TRBJ1-2; TRBD1 matches at 8 bases. Looked up from germline, CDR1 is MNHNS and CDR2 is SASEGT. The trim removed 1 base at V and 7 bases at J, leaving 5 bases unmatched. This CDR3 contains 14 residues.

The chain couples TRBV4-2 to TRBJ2-6; 11 bases fit TRBD2. Germline loops: CDR1 LGHNA, CDR2 YNFKEQ. V lost 3 bases to trimming and J lost 4 bases; unmatched junction nucleotides: 8. This CDR3 contains 18 residues. As DNA, the CDR3 is TGTGCCAGCAGCCAGTTACTAGCGGGGGCAACCGGGGCCAACGTCCTGACTTTC. Protein sequence: CASSQLLAGATGANVLTF.

This clone was seen just once. The rearrangement links TRBV7-2 to TRBJ2-5; D not certain. V shed 5 bases and J shed 5 bases, with 12 bases lying between them. Germline V lookup: CDR1 SGHTA, CDR2 FQGNSA. This CDR3 comprises 13 residues. Written as DNA, the CDR3 is TGTGCCAGCAGCCCAAGTATCGGGGAGACCCAGTACTTC. Translating it yields CASSPSIGETQYF.

The chain employs TRBV14 and TRBJ1-1; D remains unclear. The germline gives CDR1 SGHDN, CDR2 FVKESK. The ends were cut back, 5 bases at V and 5 bases at J, with 12 bases in the middle. The CDR3 extends over 13 amino acids. This CDR3 is CASSFGLRTEAFF. DNA for the CDR3: TGTGCCAGCAGCTTCGGATTAAGGACTGAAGCTTTCTTT.